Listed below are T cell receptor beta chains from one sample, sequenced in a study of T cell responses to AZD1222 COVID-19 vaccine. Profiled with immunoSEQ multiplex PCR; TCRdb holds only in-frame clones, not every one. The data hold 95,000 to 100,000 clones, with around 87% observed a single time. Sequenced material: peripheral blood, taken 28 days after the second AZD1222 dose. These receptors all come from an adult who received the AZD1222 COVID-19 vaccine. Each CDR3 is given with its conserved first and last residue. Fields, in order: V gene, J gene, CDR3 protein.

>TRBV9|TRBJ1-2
CASSVAWSGNHGYTF
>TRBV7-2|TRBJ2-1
CASSGLAVNEQFF
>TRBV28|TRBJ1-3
CATRTGGAIRVRNTIYF
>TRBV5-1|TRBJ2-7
CASSLGDRVVEQYF
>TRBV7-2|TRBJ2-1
CASSLEPSYNEQFF
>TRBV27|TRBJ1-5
CASSFYGGDQPQHF
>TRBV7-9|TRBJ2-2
CASSLKGAGELFF
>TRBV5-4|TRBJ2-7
CASSLVDTYEQYF
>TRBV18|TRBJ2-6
CASSPPGANVLTF
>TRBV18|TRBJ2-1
CASSPRTSGVGNEQFF
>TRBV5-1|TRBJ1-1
CASTRQGSGDTEAFF
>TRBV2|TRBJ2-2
CASSEVGTANTGELFF
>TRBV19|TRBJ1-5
CASSIWGQNQPQHF
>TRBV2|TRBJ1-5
CASRLGQVGEPQHF
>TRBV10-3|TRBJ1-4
CAISWTAGHEKLFF
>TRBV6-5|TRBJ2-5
CASIHPPETQYF
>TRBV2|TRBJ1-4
CASTRQGGATNEKLFF
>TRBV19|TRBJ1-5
CASSRELGRQLNQPQHF
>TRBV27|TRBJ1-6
CASSHDRTGPSSYNSPLHF
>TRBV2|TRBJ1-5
CASNRRGDQPQHF
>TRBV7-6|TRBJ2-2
CASSRSGPSTGELFF
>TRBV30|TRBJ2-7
CAWSLGQGYEQYF
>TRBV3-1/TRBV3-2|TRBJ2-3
CASSQGRRDTQYF
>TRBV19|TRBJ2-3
CASPTSGSGDTQYF
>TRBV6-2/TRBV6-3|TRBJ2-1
CASSSSGTIGGNEQFF
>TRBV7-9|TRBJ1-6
CASSSRQPNSPLHF
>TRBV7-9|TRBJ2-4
CASCETPLAKNIQYF
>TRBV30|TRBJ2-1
CAWSVGMGQFF
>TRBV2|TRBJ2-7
CASSEAQPSDRTDYEQYF
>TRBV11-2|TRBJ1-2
CASSLRQGRYGYTF
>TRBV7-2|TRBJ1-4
CASSPTTLRGLFF
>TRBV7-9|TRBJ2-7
CASSLKGYEQYF
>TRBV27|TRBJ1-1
CASRQSRDRGNTEAFF
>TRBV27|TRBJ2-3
CASKRAGGRDTQYF
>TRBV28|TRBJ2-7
CASSSPGLAQGPSEQYF
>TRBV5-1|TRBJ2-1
CASSYLAESSYNEQFF
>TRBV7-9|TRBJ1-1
CASSLSPSEAFF
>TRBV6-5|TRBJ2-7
CASRNPYEQYF
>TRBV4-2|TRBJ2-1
CASSPGPTRGSYNEQFF
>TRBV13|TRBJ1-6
CASSSGTGESPLHF
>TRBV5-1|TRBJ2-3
CASSGGGGTDTQYF
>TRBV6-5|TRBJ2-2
CASSSSLPGPGELFF
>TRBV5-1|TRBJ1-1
CASSWGVVNTEAFF
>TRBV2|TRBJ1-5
CASSETGVPNQPQHF
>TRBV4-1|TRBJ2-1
CASSQETTMTYNEQFF
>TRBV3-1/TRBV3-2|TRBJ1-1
CASSPSTWNTEAFF
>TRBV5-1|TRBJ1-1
CASSDPGQGARTEAFF
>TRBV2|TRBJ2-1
CASRGQSYYNEQFF
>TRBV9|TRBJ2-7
CASSVDPSGYEQYF
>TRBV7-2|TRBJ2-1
CASSLPGGINEQFF
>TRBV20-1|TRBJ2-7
CSASLPRGGSYEQYF
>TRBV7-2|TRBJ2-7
CASSGSGSYEQYF
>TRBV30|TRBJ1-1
CAWRWGLNTEAFF
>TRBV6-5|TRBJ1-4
CASSYSTGEKLFF
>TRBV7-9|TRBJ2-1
CASSITSGSGRNEQFF